This TCR beta chain came from a study of shared clonotypes between healthy human individuals. As for the study in general: Plates per donor: three CD4 naive, three CD4 memory, two CD8 naive, one CD8 memory.

The CDR3 is 16 amino acids. CDR1 SGHTA and CDR2 FQGNSA come from the germline V gene. V dropped 1 base and J dropped 4; count of bases not matched to a gene: 2. TCRdb's table, derived via immunoSEQ multiplex PCR, lists solely in-frame clones and lacks some. The repertoire includes roughly 1,100,000 clones, about 75% of them detected once, and about 1.4% sits in the top ten. Sequenced input: memory CD4+ T cells sorted from blood. Subset described: CD45RA-negative fraction. The gene calls are TRBV7-2 and TRBJ2-5, with 14 bases identical to TRBD2. The origin of this receptor is a man aged 18 to 35 in good health. For the CDR3, the DNA is TGTGCCAGCAGCTTAGTAGGGACTAGCGGGGGAGAGACCCAGTACTTC. Translation gives CASSLVGTSGGETQYF.